The clone carrying this TCR beta chain has more than one count but fewer than ten. Its target is unknown. This entry is derived from a study of a mutant IDH1 vaccine in newly diagnosed glioma. Across the study: In weeks 1, 3, 5, 7, 11, 15, 19 and 23, patients were immunized, eight times in all. Patients got radiotherapy, temozolomide, or both beforehand, and most got both.

Profiling relied on immunoSEQ multiplex PCR, and the TCRdb table lists in-frame clones only, not all of them. Of 50,000 to 60,000 clones in the sample, around 80% were seen once. The sample's time point: week 5, during vaccination. The vaccine gave 300 ug of a 20-mer mutant IDH1 peptide subcutaneously per dose. The donors' diagnosis was new WHO grade 3 or 4 astrocytoma that was IDH1-mutant and ATRX-lost. Sequenced material: PBMCs, taken from a glioma patient whose treatment included an IDH1 peptide vaccine. The TCR was taken from a man over 45 with glioma.

This chain's CDR3 is CASSSTKQGYYSPLHF. The DNA for the CDR3 is TGTGCCAGCAGTTCCACCAAACAGGGGTACTATTCACCCCTCCACTTT. V usage is TRBV6-5 and J usage is TRBJ1-6; 7 bases line up with TRBD1. V lost 4 bases, J lost 8 bases, and 11 bases stayed unmatched. The CDR3 covers 16 residues. Per the germline V gene, CDR1 is MNHEY and CDR2 is SVGAGI.